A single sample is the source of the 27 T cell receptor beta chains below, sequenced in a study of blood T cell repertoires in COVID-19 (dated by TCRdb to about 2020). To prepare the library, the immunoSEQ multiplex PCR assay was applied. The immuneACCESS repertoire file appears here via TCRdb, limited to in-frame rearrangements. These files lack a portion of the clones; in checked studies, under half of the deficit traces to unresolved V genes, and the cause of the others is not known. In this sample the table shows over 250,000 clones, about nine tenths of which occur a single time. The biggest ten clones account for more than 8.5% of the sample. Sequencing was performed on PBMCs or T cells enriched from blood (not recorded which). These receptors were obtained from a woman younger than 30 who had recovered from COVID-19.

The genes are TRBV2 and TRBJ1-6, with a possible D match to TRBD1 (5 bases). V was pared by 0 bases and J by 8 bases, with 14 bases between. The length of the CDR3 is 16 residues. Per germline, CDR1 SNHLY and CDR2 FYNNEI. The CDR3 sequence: CASSEALQGKYSPLHF. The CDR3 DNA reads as TGTGCCAGCAGTGAAGCGCTTCAGGGAAAATATTCACCCCTCCACTTT.

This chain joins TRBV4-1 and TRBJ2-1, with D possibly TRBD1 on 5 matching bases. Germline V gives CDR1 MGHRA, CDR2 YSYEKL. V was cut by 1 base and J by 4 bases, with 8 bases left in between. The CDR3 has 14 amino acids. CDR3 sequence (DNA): TGCGCCAGCAGCCAAGTAGACAGATACAATGAGCAGTTCTTC. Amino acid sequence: CASSQVDRYNEQFF.

CDR3 sequence: CASRQTSSYNEQFF. Here the CDR3 DNA reads TGTGCCAGCAGACAGACAAGCTCCTACAATGAGCAGTTCTTC. The chain has TRBV6-5 and TRBJ2-1; D uncertain. Germline CDR1 reads MNHEY; CDR2 reads SVGAGI. V was clipped by 6 bases and J by 0 bases, with 9 bases between them. The CDR3 is 14 amino acids.

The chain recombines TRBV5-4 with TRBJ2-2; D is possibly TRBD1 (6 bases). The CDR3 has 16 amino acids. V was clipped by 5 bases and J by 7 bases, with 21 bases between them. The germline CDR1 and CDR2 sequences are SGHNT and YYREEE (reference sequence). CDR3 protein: CASSFTHRVGSGELFF. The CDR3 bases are TGTGCCAGCAGTTTTACTCACAGGGTTGGTAGCGGGGAGCTGTTTTTT.

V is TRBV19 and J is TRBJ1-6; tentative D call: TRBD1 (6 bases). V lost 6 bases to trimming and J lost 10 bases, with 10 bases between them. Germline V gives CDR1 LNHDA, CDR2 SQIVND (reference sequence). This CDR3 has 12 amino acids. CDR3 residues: CASRAGASPLHF. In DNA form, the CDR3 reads TGTGCCAGTAGGGCAGGGGCATCACCCCTCCACTTT.

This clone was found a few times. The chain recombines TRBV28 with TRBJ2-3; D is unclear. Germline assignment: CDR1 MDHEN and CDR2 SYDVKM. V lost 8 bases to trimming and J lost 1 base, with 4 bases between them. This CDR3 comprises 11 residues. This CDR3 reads CASAGTDTQYF. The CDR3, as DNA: TGTGCCAGCGCGGGCACAGATACGCAGTATTTT. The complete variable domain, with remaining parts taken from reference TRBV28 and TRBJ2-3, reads DVKVTQSSRYLVKRTGEKVFLECVQDMDHENMFWYRQDPGLGLRLIYFSYDVKMKEKGDIPEGYSVSREKKERFSLILESASTNQTSMYLCASAGTDTQYFGPGTRLTVL.

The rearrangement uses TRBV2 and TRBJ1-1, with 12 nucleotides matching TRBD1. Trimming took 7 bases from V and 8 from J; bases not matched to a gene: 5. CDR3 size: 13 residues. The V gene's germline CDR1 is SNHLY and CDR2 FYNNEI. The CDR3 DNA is TGTGCCAGCAACCCGGGACAGGGGGCCGAAGCTTTCTTT. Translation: CASNPGQGAEAFF.

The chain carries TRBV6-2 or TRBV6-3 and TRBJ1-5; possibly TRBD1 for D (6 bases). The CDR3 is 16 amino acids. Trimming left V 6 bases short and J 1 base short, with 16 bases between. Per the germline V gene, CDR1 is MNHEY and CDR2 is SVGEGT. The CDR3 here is CASSHPRQVSNQPQHF. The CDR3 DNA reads TGTGCCAGCAGCCACCCCCGACAGGTCAGCAATCAGCCCCAGCATTTT.

The CDR3, as DNA: TGTGCCAGCAGCCGGGGAACTAGCGGCACAGATACGCAGTATTTT. It encodes CASSRGTSGTDTQYF. This sequence joins TRBV3-1 (or the pseudogene TRBV3-2) and TRBJ2-3; TRBD2 aligns across 7 bases. The trim removed 4 bases at V and 1 base at J, leaving 5 bases unmatched. The germline gives CDR1 LGHDT, CDR2 YNNKEL (reference sequence). The CDR3 consists of 15 residues.

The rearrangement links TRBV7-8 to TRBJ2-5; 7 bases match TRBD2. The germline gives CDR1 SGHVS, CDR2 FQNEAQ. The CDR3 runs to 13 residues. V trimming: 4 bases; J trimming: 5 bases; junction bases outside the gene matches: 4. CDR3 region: CASSSEAGETQYF. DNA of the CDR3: TGTGCCAGCAGCTCCGAAGCGGGGGAGACCCAGTACTTC.

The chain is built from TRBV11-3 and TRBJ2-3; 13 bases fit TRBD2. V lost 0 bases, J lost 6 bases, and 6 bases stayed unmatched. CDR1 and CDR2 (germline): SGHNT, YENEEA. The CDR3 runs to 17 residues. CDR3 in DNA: TGTGCCAGCAGCTTAGACAAACTAGCGGGGGGGCCTGATACGCAGTATTTT. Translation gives CASSLDKLAGGPDTQYF.

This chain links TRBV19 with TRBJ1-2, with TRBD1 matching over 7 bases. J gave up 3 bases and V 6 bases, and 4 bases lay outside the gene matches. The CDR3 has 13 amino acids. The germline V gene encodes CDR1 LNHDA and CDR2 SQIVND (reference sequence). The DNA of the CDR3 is TGTGCCAGTAGGGTGGGACAGCACTATGGCTACACCTTC. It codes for CASRVGQHYGYTF.

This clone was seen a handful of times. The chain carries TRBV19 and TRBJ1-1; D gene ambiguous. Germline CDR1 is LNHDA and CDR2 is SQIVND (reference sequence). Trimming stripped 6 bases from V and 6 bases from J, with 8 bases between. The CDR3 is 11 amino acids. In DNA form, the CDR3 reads TGTGCCAGTAGCGGGGAGGCTGAAGCTTTCTTT. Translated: CASSGEAEAFF.

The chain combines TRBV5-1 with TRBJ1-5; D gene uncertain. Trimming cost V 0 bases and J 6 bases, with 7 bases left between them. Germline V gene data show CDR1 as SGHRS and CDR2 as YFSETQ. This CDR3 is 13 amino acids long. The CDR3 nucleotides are TGCGCCAGCAGCTTGGGAGCGGGTCAGCCCCAGCATTTT. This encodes CASSLGAGQPQHF.

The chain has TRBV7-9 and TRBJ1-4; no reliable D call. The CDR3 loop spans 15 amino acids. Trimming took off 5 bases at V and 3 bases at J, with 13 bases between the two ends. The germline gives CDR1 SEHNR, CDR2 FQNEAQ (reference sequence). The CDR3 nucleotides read TGTGCCAGCAGCCTTTCGGGGTTAGCTAATGAAAAACTGTTTTTT. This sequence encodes CASSLSGLANEKLFF.

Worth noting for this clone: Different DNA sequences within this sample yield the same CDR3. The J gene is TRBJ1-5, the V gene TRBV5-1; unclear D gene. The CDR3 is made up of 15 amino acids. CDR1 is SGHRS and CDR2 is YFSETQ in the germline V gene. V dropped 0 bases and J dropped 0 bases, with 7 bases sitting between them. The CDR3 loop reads CASSLGGSSNQPQHF. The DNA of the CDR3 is TGCGCCAGCAGCTTGGGAGGATCTAGCAATCAGCCCCAGCATTTT.

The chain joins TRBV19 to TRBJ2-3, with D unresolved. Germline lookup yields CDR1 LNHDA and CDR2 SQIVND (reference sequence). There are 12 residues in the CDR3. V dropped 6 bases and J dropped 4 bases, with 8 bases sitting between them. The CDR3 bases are TGTGCCAGTAGCCCGGAGTCAGATACGCAGTATTTT. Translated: CASSPESDTQYF.

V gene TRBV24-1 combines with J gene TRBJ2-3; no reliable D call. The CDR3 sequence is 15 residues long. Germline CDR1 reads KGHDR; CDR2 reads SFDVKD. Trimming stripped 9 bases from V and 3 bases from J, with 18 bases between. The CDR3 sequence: CATSDGVSQTDTQYF. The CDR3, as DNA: TGTGCCACCTCCGACGGAGTCTCGCAGACAGATACGCAGTATTTT.

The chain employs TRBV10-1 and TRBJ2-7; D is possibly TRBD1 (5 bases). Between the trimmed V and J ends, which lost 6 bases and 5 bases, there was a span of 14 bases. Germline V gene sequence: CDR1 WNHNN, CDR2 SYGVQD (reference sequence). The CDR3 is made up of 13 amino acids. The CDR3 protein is CASRFREGDEQYF. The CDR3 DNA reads TGCGCCAGCAGATTCAGGGAAGGGGACGAGCAGTACTTC.

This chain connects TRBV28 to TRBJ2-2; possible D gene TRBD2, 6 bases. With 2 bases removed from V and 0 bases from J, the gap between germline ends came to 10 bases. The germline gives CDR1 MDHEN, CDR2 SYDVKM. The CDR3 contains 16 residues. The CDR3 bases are TGTGCCAGCAGTTTAGCTAGCGTACCGAACACCGGGGAGCTGTTTTTT. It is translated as CASSLASVPNTGELFF.

CDR3 in amino acids: CASSQELQGTGGYTF. DNA for the CDR3: TGTGCCAGCAGCCAAGAGTTACAGGGGACTGGAGGCTACACCTTC. V gene TRBV14 combines with J gene TRBJ1-2, with 7 bases fitting TRBD1. The germline V gene encodes CDR1 SGHDN and CDR2 FVKESK. Trimming removed 0 bases from V and 8 bases from J; junction bases left unmatched: 9. The CDR3 is made up of 15 amino acids.

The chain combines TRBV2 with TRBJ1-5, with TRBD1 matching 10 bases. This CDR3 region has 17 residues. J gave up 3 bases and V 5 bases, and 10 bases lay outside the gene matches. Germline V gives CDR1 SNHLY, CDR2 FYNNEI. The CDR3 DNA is TGTGCCAGCAGTCTTCCCGGGACAGGGGTTTCCAATCAGCCCCAGCATTTT. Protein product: CASSLPGTGVSNQPQHF.

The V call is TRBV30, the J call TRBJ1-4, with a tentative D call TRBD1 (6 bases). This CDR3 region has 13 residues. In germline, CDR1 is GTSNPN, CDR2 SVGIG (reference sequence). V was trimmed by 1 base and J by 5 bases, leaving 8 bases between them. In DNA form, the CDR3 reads TGTGCCTGGAGTGAGGACAGCAATGAAAAACTGTTTTTT. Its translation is CAWSEDSNEKLFF.

The CDR3 DNA sequence: TGTGCCAGCAGCACAGGGGCCTCTGAAGCTTTCTTT. It encodes CASSTGASEAFF. V is TRBV6-4 and J is TRBJ1-1; 7 nucleotides agree with TRBD1. The CDR3 sequence is 12 residues long. V dropped 6 bases and J dropped 6; count of bases not matched to a gene: 4. CDR1 is MRHNA and CDR2 is SNTAGT in the germline V gene.

CDR3 DNA: TGCGCCAGCAGCTTTATTAGACAGGGAAACACTGAAGCTTTCTTT. Protein sequence: CASSFIRQGNTEAFF. V and J are TRBV5-1 and TRBJ1-1; 7 nucleotides line up with TRBD1. The CDR3 is 15 amino acids. Germline V gives CDR1 SGHRS, CDR2 YFSETQ. Trimming took 2 bases from V and 2 from J; bases not matched to a gene: 6. The variable domain in full, with the rest retrieved from reference TRBV5-1 and TRBJ1-1, is KAGVTQTPRYLIKTRGQQVTLSCSPISGHRSVSWYQQTPGQGLQFLFEYFSETQRNKGNFPGRFSGRQFSNSRSEMNVSTLELGDSALYLCASSFIRQGNTEAFFGQGTRLTVV.

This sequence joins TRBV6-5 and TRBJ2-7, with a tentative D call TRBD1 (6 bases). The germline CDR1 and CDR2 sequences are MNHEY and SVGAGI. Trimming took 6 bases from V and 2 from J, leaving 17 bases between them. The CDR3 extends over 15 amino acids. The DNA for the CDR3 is TGTGCCAGCAGCTTTACTGTGGGGACAACCTACGAGCAGTACTTC. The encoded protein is CASSFTVGTTYEQYF.

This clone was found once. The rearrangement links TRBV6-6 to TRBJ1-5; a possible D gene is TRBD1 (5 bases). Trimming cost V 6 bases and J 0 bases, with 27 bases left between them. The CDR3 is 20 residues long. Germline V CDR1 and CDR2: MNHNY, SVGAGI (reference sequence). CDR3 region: CASSHLVLAKSGDSNQPQHF. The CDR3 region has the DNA TGTGCCAGCAGCCATCTTGTCCTTGCCAAATCGGGGGATAGCAATCAGCCCCAGCATTTT.